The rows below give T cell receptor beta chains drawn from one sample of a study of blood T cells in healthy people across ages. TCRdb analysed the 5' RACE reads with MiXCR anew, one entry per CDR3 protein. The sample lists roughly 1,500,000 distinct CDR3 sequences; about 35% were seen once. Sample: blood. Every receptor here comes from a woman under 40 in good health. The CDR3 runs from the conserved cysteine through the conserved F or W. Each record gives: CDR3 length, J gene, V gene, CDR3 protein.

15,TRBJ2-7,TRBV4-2,CASSQVTLSSYEQYF
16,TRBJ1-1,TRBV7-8,CASSLGTAGANTEAFF
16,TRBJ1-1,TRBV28,CASSRRQGGRWTEAFF
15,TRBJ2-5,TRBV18,CASSPSGTFQETQYF
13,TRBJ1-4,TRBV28,CASRPRNNEKLFF
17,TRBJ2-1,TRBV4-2,CASSQGTSGSLNDEQFF
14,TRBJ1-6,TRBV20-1,CSAQWVDPNSPLHF
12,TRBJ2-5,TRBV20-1,CSALEVPETQYF
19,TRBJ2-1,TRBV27,CASSPMTSGPERPYNEQFF
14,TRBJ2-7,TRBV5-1,CASSYQDNSYEQYF
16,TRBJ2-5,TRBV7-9,CASSLPPGLAEETQYF
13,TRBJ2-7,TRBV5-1,CASSGGTGYEQYF
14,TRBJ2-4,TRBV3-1,CASSQGTRGPSQYF
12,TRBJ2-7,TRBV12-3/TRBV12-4,CASSLNFYEQYF
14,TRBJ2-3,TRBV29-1,CSAPARASTDTQYF
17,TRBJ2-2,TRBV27,CASSFHPDRRGGGELFF
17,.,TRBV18,CASSSRSGGSNAYEQYF
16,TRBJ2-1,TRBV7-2,CASSLSLDTSYNEQFF
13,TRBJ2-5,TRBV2,CAAGGPPQETQYF
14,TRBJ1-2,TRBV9,CASSAGVGDYGYTF
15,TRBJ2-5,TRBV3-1,CASSPTSGTQETQYF
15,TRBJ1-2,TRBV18,CASSPWDRGSYGYTF
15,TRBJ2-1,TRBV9,CASSVGSGRFNEQFF
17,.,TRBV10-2,CASSEPILAGGTYEQYF
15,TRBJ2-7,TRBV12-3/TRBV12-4,CASSLEAGGAYEQYF
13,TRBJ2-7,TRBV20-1,CSAPPPLDLEQYF
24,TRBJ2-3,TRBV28,CASSLGVGTGGSLTPLSSTDTQYF
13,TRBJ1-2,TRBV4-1,CASSQGADYGYTF
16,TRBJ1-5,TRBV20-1,CSARETPRNSNQPQHF
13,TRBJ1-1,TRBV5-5,CASSPIINTEAFF
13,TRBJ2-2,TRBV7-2,CARQGGRTGELFF
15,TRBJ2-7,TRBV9,CASSEGLGGSYEQYF
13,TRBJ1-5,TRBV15,CATLTSSNQPQHF
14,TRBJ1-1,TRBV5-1,CASSFSQGGTEAFF
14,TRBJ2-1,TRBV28,CASSLFMGYNEQFF
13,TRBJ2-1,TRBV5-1,CASSFGLVPGQFF
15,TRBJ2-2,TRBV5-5,CASSIPGTATGELFF
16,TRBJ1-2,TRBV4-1,CASSQEFQGRRYGYTF
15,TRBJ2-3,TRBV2,CASSGQDTYTDTQYF
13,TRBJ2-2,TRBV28,CASSIDTTGELFF
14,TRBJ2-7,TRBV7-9,CASRGGRGRNEQYF
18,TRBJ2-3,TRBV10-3,CAISALPRRAGGFDTQYF